This TCR beta chain was captured in a study of T cell changes during pregnancy in multiple sclerosis. Profiling relied on immunoSEQ multiplex PCR, and the TCRdb table lists in-frame clones only, not all of them. This table has some 38,000 clones, over 80% appearing once. The ends lost 0 bases at V and 8 bases at J; junction bases unmatched: 12. CDR3 length equals 18 residues. The germline gives CDR1 SEHNR, CDR2 FQNEAQ (reference sequence). The sequences come from CD4+ T cells from peripheral blood mononuclear cells, collected in the third trimester of pregnancy. The genes are TRBV7-9 and TRBJ2-1; 11 nucleotides line up with TRBD1. The sequence was obtained from a female donor in good health, enrolled as a control in a pregnancy study. The CDR3 region has the DNA TGTGCCAGCAGCTTAGCAGTGGTGGGACAGGGGGGATGGGATGAGCAGTTCTTC. Its translation: CASSLAVVGQGGWDEQFF.